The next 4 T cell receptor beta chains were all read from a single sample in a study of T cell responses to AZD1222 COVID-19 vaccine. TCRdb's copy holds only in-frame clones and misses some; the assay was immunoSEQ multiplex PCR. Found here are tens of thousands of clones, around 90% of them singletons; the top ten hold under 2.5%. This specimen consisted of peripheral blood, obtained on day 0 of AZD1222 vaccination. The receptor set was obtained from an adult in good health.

As DNA, the CDR3 is TGTGCCAGCCGTAGTGACTCCATCCTCCTAACTGGGGGGGAGCAGTACTTC. Its translation: CASRSDSILLTGGEQYF. The genes are TRBV10-3 and TRBJ2-7; tentative D call: TRBD2 (6 bases). The V and J ends lost 10 bases and 7 bases respectively, with 32 bases between them. CDR1 and CDR2 from the germline V gene are ENHRY and SYGVKD. The CDR3 extends over 17 amino acids.

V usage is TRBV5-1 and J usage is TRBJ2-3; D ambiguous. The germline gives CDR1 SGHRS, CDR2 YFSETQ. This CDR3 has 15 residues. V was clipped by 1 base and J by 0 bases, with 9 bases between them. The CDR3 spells CASSLTPGSTDTQYF. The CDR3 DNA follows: TGCGCCAGCAGCTTGACCCCTGGAAGCACAGATACGCAGTATTTT. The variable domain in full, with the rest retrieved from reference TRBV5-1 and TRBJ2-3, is KAGVTQTPRYLIKTRGQQVTLSCSPISGHRSVSWYQQTPGQGLQFLFEYFSETQRNKGNFPGRFSGRQFSNSRSEMNVSTLELGDSALYLCASSLTPGSTDTQYFGPGTRLTVL.

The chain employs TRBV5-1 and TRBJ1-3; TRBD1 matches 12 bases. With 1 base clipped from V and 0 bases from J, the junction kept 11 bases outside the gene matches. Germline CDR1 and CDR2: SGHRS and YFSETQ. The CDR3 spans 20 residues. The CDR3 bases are TGCGCCAGCAGCTTGCAAACCGGGACAGGGGGCCTTGGCTCTGGAAACACCATATATTTT. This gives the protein CASSLQTGTGGLGSGNTIYF.

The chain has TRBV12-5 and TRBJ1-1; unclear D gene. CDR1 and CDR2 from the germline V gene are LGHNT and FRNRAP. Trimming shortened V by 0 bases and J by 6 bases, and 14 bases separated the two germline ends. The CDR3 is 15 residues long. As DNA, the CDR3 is TGTGCTAGTGGTTTGGTAGTGGGAGGGAGGCCTGAAGCTTTCTTT. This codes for CASGLVVGGRPEAFF.